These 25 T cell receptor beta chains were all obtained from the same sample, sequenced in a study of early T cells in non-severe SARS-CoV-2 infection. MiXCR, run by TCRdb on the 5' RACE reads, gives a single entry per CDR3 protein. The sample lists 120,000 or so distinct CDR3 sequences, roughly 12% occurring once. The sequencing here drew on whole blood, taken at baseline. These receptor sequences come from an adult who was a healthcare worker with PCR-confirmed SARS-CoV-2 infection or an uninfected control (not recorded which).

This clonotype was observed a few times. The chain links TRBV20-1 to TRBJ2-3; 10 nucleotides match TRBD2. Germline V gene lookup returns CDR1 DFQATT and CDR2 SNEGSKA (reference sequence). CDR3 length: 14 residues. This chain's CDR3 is CIFLLAGVTDTQYF. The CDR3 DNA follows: TGCATTTTCCTCCTAGCGGGAGTCACAGATACGCAGTATTTT.

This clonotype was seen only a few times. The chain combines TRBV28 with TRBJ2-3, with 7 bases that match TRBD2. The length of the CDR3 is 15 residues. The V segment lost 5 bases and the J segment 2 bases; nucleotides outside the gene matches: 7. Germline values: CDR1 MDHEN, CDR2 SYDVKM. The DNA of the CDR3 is TGTGCCAGCAGTGTGGGACTATCCTACACAGATACGCAGTATTTT. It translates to CASSVGLSYTDTQYF.

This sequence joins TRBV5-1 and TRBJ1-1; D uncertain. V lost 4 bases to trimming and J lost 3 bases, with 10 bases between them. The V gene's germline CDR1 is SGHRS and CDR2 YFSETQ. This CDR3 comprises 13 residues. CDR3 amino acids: CASSPEGYTEAFF. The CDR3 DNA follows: TGCGCCAGCAGCCCCGAGGGATACACTGAAGCTTTCTTT.

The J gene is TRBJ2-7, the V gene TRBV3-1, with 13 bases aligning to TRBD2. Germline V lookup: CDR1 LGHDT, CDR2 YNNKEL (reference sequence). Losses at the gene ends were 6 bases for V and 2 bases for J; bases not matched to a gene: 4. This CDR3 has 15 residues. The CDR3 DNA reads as TGTGCCAGCAGGGATGGACTAGCGGGAGCCTACGAGCAGTACTTC. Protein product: CASRDGLAGAYEQYF.

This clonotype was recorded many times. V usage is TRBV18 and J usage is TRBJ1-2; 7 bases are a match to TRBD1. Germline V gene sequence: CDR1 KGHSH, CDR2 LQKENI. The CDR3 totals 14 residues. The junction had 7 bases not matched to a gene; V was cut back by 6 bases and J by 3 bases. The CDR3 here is CASSGTDIDYGYTF. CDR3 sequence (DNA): TGTGCCAGCTCCGGGACAGATATTGACTATGGCTACACCTTC.

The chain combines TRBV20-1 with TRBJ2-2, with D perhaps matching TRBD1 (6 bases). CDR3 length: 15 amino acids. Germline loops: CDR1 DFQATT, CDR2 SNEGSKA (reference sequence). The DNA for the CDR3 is TGCAGCCCTTCAACTACAGGGCTGAACACCGGGGAGCTGTTTTTT. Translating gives CSPSTTGLNTGELFF.

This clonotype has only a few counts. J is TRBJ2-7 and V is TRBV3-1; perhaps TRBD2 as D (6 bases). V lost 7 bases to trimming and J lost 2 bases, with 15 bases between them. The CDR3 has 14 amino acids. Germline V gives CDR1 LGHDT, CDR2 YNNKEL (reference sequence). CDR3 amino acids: CASTAGPGTYEQYF. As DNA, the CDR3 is TGTGCCAGCACAGCGGGCCCAGGCACCTACGAGCAGTACTTC.

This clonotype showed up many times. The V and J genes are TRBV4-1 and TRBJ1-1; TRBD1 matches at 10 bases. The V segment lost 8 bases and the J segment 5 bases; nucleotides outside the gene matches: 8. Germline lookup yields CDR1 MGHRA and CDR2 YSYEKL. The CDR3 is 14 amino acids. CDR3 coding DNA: TGCGCCAGCGGGAGGACAGGGGGTAAAACTGAAGCTTTCTTT. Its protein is CASGRTGGKTEAFF.

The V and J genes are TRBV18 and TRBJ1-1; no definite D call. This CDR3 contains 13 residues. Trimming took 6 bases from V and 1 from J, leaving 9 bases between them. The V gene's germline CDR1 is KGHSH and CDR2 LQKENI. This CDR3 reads CASSTDQNTEAFF. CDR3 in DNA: TGTGCCAGCTCCACCGACCAGAACACTGAAGCTTTCTTT.

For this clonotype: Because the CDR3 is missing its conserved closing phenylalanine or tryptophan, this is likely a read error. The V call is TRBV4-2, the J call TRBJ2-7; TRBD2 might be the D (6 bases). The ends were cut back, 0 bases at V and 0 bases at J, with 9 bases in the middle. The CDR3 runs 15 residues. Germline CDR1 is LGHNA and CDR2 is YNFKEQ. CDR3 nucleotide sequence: TGTGCCAGCAGCCAAGATCTAGCGAGCTCCTACGAGCAGTACTCC. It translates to CASSQDLASSYEQYS.

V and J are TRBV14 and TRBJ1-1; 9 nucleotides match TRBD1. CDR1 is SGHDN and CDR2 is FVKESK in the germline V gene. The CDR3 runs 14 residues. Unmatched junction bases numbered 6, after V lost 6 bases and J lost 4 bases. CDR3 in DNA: TGTGCCAGCAGAGAACAGGGGGCAGGCACTGAAGCTTTCTTT. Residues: CASREQGAGTEAFF.

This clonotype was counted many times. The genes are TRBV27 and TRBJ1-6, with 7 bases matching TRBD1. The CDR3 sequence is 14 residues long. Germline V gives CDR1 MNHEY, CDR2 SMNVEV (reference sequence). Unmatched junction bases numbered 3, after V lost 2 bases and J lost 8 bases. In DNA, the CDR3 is TGTGCCAGCAGTTTAGACAGGGTCTATTCACCCCTCCACTTT. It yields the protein CASSLDRVYSPLHF.

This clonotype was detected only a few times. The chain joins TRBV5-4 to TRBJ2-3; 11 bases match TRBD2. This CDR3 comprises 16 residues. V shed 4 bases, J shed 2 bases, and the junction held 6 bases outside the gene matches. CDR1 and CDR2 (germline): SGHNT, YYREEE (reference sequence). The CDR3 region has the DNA TGTGCCAGCAGCGTGGTAGCGGGAGGGAACACAGATACGCAGTATTTT. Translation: CASSVVAGGNTDTQYF.

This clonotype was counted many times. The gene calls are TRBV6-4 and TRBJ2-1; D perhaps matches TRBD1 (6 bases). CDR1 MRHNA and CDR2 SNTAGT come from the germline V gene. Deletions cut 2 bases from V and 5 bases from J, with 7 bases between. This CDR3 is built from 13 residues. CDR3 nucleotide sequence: TGTGCCAGCAGTGACAGGGACAACAATGAGCAGTTCTTC. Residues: CASSDRDNNEQFF.

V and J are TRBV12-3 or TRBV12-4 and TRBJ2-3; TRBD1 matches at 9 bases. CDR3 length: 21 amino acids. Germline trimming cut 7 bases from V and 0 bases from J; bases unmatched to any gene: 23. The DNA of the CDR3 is TGTGCCAGCACCTGCCCCGAAACAGGGGGCAAATCGTTTTTTAGCACAGATACGCAGTATTTT. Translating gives CASTCPETGGKSFFSTDTQYF.

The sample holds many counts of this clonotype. This CDR3 reads CASSLRQGSSYNEQFF. The CDR3 DNA is TGTGCCAGTAGTTTGAGACAGGGGAGTTCCTACAATGAGCAGTTCTTC. The J gene is TRBJ2-1, the V gene TRBV19; 8 bases are a match to TRBD1. V trimming: 5 bases; J trimming: 1 base; junction bases outside the gene matches: 7. The CDR3 is made up of 16 amino acids. Germline V gene data show CDR1 as LNHDA and CDR2 as SQIVND (reference sequence).

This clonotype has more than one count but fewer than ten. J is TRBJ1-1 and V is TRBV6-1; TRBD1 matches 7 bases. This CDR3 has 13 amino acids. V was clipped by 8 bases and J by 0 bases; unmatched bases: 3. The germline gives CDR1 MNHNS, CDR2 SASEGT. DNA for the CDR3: TGTGCCAGCGGGGGACAGTTGAACACTGAAGCTTTCTTT. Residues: CASGGQLNTEAFF.

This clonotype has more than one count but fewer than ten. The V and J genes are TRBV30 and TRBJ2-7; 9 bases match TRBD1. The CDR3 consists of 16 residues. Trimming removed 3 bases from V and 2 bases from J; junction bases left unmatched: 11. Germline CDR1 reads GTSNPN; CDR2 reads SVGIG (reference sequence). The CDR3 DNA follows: TGTGCCTGGAGCCCCGACCGGGACAGGGAACCCTACGAGCAGTACTTC. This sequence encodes CAWSPDRDREPYEQYF.

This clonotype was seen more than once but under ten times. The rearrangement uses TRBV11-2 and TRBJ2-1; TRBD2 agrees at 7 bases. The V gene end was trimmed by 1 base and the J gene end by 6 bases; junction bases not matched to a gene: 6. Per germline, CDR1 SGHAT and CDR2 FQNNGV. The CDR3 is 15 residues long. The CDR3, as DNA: TGTGCCAGCAGCTTAGCTGCGGGAGTCGCCAATGAGCAGTTCTTC. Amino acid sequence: CASSLAAGVANEQFF.

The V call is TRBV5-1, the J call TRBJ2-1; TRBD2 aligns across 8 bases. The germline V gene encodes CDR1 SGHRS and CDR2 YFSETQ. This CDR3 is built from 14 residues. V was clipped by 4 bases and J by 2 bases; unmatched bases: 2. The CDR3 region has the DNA TGCGCCAGCAGCACTAGCGGCCCCTACAATGAGCAGTTCTTC. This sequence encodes CASSTSGPYNEQFF.

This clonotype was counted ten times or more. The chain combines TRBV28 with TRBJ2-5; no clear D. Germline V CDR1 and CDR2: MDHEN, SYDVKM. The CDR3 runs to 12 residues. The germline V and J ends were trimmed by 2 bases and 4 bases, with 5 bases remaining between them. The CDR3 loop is CASSLLVETQYF. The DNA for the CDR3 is TGTGCCAGCAGTTTACTAGTAGAGACCCAGTACTTC.

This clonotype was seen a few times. The CDR3 nucleotides read TGTGCCAGCAGCTTGGGGAGGGTTGGGACAGTCAATGAGCAGTTCTTC. It is translated as CASSLGRVGTVNEQFF. V usage is TRBV5-6 and J usage is TRBJ2-1; possible D gene TRBD1, 7 bases. CDR3 size: 16 residues. Germline V gives CDR1 SGHDT, CDR2 YYEEEE. Trimming took off 0 bases at V and 6 bases at J, with 16 bases between the two ends.

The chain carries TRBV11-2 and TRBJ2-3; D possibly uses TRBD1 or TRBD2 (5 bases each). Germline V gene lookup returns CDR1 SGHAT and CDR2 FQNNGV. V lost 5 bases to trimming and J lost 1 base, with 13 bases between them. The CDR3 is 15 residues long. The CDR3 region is CASSLGRIGTDTQYF. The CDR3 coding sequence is TGTGCCAGCAGCCTGGGACGGATAGGCACAGATACGCAGTATTTT. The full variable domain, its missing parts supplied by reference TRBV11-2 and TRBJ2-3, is EAGVAQSPRYKIIEKRQSVAFWCNPISGHATLYWYQQILGQGPKLLIQFQNNGVVDDSQLPKDRFSAERLKGVDSTLKIQPAKLEDSAVYLCASSLGRIGTDTQYFGPGTRLTVL.

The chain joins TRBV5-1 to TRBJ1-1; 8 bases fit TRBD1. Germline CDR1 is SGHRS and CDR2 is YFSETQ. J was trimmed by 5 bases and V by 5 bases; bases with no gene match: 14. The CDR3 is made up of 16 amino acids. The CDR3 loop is CASSLPPTGGLTEAFF. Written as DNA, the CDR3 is TGCGCCAGCAGTCTGCCCCCTACAGGGGGATTGACTGAAGCTTTCTTT.

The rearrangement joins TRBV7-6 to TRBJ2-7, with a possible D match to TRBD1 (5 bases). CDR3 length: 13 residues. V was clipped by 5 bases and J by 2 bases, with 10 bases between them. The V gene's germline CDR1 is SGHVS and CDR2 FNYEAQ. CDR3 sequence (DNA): TGTGCCAGCAGCACAGAACAGGCCTACGAGCAGTACTTC. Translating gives CASSTEQAYEQYF.